This entry is about one T cell receptor (beta chain). Genomic DNA per cell subset filled all wells of several immunoSEQ plates. Sequencing used immunoSEQ multiplex PCR; TCRdb keeps in-frame clones, though not all of them. Counted here are 450,000 to 650,000 clones, roughly 72% occurring once; the ten biggest clones make up 9.5% to 15%. These data are taken from a study of shared clonotypes between healthy human individuals. The TCR sequence derives from a woman aged 40 to 50 in good health. Some clones in this sample may be carry-over from other donors' samples. The sequenced material came from PBMCs.

This CDR3 is CAWKVREVEGYTF. The CDR3 region has the DNA TGTGCCTGGAAAGTCAGGGAGGTTGAAGGCTACACCTTC. The chain recombines TRBV30 with TRBJ1-2; D possibly corresponds to TRBD1 (5 bases). Germline V gives CDR1 GTSNPN, CDR2 SVGIG (reference sequence). Trimming removed 4 bases at V and 8 bases at J, with 17 bases between. This CDR3 comprises 13 residues.